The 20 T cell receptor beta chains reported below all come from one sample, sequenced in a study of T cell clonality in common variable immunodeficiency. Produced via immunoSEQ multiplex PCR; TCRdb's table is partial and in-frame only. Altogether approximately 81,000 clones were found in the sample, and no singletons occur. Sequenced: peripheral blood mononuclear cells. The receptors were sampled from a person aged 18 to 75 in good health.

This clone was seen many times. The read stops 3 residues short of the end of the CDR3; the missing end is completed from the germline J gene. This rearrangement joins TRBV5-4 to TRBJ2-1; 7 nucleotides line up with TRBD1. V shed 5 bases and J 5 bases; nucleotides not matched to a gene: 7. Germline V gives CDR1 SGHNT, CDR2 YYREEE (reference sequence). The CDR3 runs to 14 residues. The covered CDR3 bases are TGTGCCAGCAGGAATGGACAGGATAACAATGAG. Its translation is CASRNGQDNNE. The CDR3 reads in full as CASRNGQDNNEQFF.

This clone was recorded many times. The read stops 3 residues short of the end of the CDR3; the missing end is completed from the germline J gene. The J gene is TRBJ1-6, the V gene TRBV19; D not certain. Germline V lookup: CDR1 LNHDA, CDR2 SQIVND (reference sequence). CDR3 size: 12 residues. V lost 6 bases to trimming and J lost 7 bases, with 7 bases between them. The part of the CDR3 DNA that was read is TGTGCCAGTAGAAAACAGAATTCACCC. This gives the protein CASRKQNSP. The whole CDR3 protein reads CASRKQNSPLHF.

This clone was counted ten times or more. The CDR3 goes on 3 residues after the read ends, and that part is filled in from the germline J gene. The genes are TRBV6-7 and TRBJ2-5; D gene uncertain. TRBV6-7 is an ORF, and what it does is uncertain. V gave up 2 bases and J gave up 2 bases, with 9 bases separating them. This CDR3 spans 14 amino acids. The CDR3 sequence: CASSYPPVQETQYF. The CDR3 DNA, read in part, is TGTGCCAGCAGTTACCCACCGGTGCAAGAGACC.

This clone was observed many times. Partial CDR3 DNA: TGTGCCAGCAGTGACCGTGCCAGGGGGAACACTGAA. It translates to CASSDRARGNTE. From start to end, the CDR3 is CASSDRARGNTEAFF. V and J are TRBV6-1 and TRBJ1-1, with a weak D call TRBD1 (6 bases). The read falls 3 residues short of the CDR3 end, and the missing part is taken from the germline J gene. V dropped 3 bases and J dropped 1 base, with 12 bases sitting between them. The V gene's germline CDR1 is MNHNS and CDR2 SASEGT. This CDR3 has 15 amino acids.

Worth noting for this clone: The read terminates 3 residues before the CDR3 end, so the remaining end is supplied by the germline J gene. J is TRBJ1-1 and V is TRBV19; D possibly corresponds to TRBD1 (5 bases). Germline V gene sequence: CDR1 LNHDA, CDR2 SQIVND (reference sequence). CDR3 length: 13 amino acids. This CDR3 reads CASSPPGEVVAFF. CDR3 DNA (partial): TGTGCCAGTAGTCCCCCGGGGGAAGTGGTG.

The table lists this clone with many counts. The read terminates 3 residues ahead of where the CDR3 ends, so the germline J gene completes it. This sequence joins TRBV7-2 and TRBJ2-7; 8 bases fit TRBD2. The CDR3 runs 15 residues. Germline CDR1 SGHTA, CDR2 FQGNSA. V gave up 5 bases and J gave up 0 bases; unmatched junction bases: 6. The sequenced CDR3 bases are TGTGCCAGCAGCCAAGGGAGCGGGAGCTCCTACGAG. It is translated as CASSQGSGSSYE. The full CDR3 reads CASSQGSGSSYEQYF.

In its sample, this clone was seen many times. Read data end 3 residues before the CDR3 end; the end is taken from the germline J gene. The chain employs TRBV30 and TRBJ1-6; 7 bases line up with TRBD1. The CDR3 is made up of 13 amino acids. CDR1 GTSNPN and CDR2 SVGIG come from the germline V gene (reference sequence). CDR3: CAITGTVVSPLHF. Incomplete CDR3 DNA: TGTGCGATAACCGGGACAGTAGTTTCACCC. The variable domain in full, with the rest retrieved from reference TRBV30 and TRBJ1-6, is SQTIHQWPATLVQPVGSPLSLECTVEGTSNPNLYWYRQAAGRGLQLLFYSVGIGQISSEVPQNLSASRPQDRQFILSSKKLLLSDSGFYLCAITGTVVSPLHFGNGTRLTVT.

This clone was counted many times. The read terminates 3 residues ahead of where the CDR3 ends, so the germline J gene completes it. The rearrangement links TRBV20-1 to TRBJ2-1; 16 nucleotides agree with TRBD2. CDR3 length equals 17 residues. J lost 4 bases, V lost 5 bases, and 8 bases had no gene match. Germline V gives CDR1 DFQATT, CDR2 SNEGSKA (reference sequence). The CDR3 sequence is CSARGTSGRAIYNEQFF. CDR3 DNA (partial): TGCAGTGCTCGCGGGACTAGCGGGAGGGCCATTTACAATGAG.

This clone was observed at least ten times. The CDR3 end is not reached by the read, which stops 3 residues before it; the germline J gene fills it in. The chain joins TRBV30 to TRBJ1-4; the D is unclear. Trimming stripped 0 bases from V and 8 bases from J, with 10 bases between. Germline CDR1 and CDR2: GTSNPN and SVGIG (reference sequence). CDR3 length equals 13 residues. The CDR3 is CAWSVDTSEKLFF. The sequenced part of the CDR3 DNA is TGTGCCTGGAGTGTAGACACGAGCGAAAAA.

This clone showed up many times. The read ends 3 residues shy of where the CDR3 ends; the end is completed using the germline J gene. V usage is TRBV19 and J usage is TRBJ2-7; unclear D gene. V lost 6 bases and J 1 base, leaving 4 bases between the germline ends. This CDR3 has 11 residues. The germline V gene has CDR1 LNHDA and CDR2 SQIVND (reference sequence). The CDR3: CASSGSYEQYF. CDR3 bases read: TGTGCCAGTAGCGGGTCCTACGAG.

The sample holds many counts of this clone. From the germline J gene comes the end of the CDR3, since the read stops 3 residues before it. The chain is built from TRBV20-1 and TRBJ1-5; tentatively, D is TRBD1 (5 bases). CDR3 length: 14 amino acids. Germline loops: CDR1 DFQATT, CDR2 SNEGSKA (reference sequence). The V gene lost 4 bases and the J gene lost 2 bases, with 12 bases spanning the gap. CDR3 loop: CSAITGRGNQPQHF. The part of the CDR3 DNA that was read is TGCAGTGCTATTACGGGCAGGGGCAATCAGCCC.

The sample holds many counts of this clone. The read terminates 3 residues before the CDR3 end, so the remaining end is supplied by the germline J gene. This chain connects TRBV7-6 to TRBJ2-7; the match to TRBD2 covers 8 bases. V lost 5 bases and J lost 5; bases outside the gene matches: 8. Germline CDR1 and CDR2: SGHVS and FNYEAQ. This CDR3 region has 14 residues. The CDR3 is CASSQSGGSNEQYF. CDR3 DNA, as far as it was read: TGTGCCAGCAGCCAGTCGGGGGGGAGTAACGAG.

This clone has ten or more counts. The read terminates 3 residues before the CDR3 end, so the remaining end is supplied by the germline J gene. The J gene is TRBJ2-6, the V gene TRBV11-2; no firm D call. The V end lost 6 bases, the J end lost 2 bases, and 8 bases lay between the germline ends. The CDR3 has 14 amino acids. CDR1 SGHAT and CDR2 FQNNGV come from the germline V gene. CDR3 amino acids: CASRADTGANVLTF. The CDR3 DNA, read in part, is TGTGCCAGCAGGGCCGATACTGGGGCCAACGTC.

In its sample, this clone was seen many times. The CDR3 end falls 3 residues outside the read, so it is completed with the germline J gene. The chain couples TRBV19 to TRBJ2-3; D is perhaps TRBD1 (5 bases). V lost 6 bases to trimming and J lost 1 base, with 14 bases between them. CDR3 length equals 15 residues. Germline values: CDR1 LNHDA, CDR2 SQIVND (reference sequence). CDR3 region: CASRIQGFGTDTQYF. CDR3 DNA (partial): TGTGCCAGTAGAATCCAGGGATTTGGCACAGATACG.

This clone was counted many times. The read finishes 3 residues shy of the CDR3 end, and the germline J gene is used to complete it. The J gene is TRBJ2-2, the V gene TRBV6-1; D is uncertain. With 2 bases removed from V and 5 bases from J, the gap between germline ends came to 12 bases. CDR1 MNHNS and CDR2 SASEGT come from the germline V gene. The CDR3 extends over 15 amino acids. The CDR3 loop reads CASSEHNLGTGELFF. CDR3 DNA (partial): TGTGCCAGCAGTGAACATAACCTAGGAACCGGGGAG.

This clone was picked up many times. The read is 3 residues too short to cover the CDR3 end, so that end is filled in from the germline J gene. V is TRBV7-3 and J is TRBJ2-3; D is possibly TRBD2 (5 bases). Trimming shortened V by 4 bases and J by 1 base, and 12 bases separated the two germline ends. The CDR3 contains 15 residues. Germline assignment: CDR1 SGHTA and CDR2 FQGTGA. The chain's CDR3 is CASSSRGAGTDTQYF. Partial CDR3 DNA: TGTGCCAGCAGCTCACGGGGAGCGGGCACAGATACG.

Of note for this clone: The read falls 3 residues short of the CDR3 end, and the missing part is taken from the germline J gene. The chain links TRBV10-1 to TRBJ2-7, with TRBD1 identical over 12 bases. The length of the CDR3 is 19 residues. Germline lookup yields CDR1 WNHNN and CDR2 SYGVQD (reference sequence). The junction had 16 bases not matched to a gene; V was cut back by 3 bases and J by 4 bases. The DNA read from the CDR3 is TGCGCCAGCAGTGACCAGTTTTGGGACAGGGGGCGGGAGATTTACGAG. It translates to CASSDQFWDRGREIYE. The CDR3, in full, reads CASSDQFWDRGREIYEQYF.

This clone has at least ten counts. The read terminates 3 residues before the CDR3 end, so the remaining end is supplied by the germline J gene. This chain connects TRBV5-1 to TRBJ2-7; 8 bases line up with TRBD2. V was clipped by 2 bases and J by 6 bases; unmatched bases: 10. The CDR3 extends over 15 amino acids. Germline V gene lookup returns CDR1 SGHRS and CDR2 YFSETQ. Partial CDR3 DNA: TGCGCCAGCAGCTTCGGCTCCGCGGGAGGTGCCGAG. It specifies CASSFGSAGGAE. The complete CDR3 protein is CASSFGSAGGAEQYF.

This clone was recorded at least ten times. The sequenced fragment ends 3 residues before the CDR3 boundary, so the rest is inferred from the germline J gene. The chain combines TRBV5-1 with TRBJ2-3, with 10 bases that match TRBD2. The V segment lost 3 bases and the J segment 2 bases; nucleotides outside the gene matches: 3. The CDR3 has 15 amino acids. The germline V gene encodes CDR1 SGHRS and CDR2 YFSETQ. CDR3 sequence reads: CASSYLAGDTDTQYF. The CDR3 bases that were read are TGCGCCAGCAGCTACCTAGCGGGAGACACAGATACG.

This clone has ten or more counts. The part of the CDR3 DNA that was read is TGTGCCACTTCCGGACAGGGTAATTACAATGAG. Its protein product is CATSGQGNYNE. The entire CDR3 protein reads CATSGQGNYNEQFF. V is TRBV7-6 and J is TRBJ2-1; 8 positions agree with TRBD1. The observed sequence ends 3 residues before the CDR3 terminus, with the missing tail filled in from the germline J gene. The germline CDR1 and CDR2 sequences are SGHVS and FNYEAQ. The CDR3 consists of 14 residues. V lost 10 bases, J lost 4 bases, and 9 bases stayed unmatched. The whole variable domain, remainder taken from reference TRBV7-6 and TRBJ2-1, is GAGVSQSPRYKVTKRGQDVALRCDPISGHVSLYWYRQALGQGPEFLTYFNYEAQQDKSGLPNDRFSAERPEGSISTLTIQRTEQRDSAMYRCATSGQGNYNEQFFGPGTRLTVL.